The source of this TCR beta chain is a study of OX40 agonist ivuxolimab in advanced cancers. On the study more broadly: Ivuxolimab, an antibody acting as an agonist of OX40 (CD134), was used to treat patients. Age averaged roughly 60 years (range about 23 to 80), and 82.7% were male.

V was trimmed by 2 bases and J by 4 bases, leaving 13 bases between them. The CDR3 runs to 15 residues. Germline CDR1 MNHNS, CDR2 SASEGT. Some clones are missing from TCRdb's copy, which holds only in-frame ones; the method was immunoSEQ multiplex PCR. Among over 50,000 clones, 85% to 90% were seen once, and the ten largest hold about 2%. This clone showed up just once. The sequencing used CD4+ or CD8+ T cells sorted from blood, collected in a trial of the OX40 agonist ivuxolimab. V and J are TRBV6-1 and TRBJ2-3; either TRBD1 or TRBD2 may fit D (5 bases each). The receptor was derived from an adult with an advanced solid tumor such as melanoma, head and neck, liver or kidney cancer. Here the CDR3 DNA reads TGTGCCAGCAGTGAATGGCAGGGTAGCGCAGATACGCAGTATTTT. This sequence encodes CASSEWQGSADTQYF.